Each of the 22 T cell receptor beta chains below was sequenced from the same sample in a study of T cell responses to AZD1222 COVID-19 vaccine. Using immunoSEQ multiplex PCR, the repertoire was profiled, and TCRdb retains in-frame clones only, with some absent. The sample has over 130,000 clones, roughly 94% seen once. Sequencing was performed on peripheral blood, taken on day 0 of AZD1222 vaccination. The receptors were sampled from an adult in good health.

The table lists this clone with a few counts. This chain uses TRBV19 with TRBJ2-2; D might be TRBD1 or TRBD2, each matching 5 bases. Deletions cut 3 bases from V and 2 bases from J, with 13 bases between. CDR1 LNHDA and CDR2 SQIVND come from the germline V gene (reference sequence). The CDR3 has 16 amino acids. The DNA of the CDR3 is TGTGCCAGTAGTATTCCGTGGGACCTCAACACCGGGGAGCTGTTTTTT. It translates to CASSIPWDLNTGELFF.

V and J are TRBV6-2 or TRBV6-3 and TRBJ2-7; tentatively, D is TRBD1 (5 bases). The CDR3 is 16 amino acids. CDR1 MNHEY and CDR2 SVGEGT come from the germline V gene. Trimming stripped 0 bases from V and 2 bases from J, with 14 bases between. The CDR3 sequence is CASSYSAVIGAYEQYV. The DNA of the CDR3 is TGTGCCAGCAGTTACTCGGCGGTCATAGGGGCCTACGAGCAGTACGTC.

The chain links TRBV10-3 to TRBJ2-3; D is unresolved. Between the trimmed V and J ends, which lost 4 bases and 6 bases, there was a span of 2 bases. This CDR3 region has 10 residues. Germline V gives CDR1 ENHRY, CDR2 SYGVKD. The CDR3 nucleotides are TGTGCCATCAGTGGGGATACGCAGTATTTT. Its protein is CAISGDTQYF.

This chain uses TRBV7-9 with TRBJ2-7; D remains ambiguous. This CDR3 is 13 amino acids long. Germline CDR1 is SEHNR and CDR2 is FQNEAQ (reference sequence). Trimming cost V 3 bases and J 0 bases, with 6 bases left between them. Here the CDR3 DNA reads TGTGCCAGCAGCTTTGGGTCCTCCTACGAGCAGTACGTC. The encoded protein is CASSFGSSYEQYV.

This clone showed up just once. The chain combines TRBV11-2 with TRBJ2-1, with D possibly TRBD2 on 5 matching bases. CDR1 is SGHAT, CDR2 FQNNGV, per germline. With 6 bases removed from V and 6 bases from J, the gap between germline ends came to 21 bases. The CDR3 contains 16 residues. CDR3 amino acids: CASRQTGLRGSNEQFF. CDR3 bases: TGTGCCAGCAGGCAAACCGGGCTACGAGGGAGCAATGAGCAGTTCTTC.

This chain links TRBV27 with TRBJ1-2; D is unclear. The germline V and J ends were trimmed by 3 bases and 4 bases, with 9 bases remaining between them. The CDR3 runs 13 residues. Germline assignment: CDR1 MNHEY and CDR2 SMNVEV (reference sequence). In DNA form, the CDR3 reads TGTGCCAGCAGTTTGAAGAAGGCCTATGGCTACACCTTC. Amino acids: CASSLKKAYGYTF.

The chain recombines TRBV18 with TRBJ1-1; TRBD1 aligns across 9 bases. The CDR3 runs to 15 residues. Per germline, CDR1 KGHSH and CDR2 LQKENI. After removal of 3 bases from V and 5 bases from J, the junction contained 7 bases not matched to a gene. The CDR3 reads CASSPGTGRSTEAFF. DNA for the CDR3: TGTGCCAGCTCACCCGGGACAGGGAGATCGACTGAAGCTTTCTTT.

This clone was recorded only once. The J gene is TRBJ1-3, the V gene TRBV28, with D perhaps matching TRBD1 (5 bases). Trimming removed 4 bases at V and 4 bases at J, with 20 bases between. Per the germline V gene, CDR1 is MDHEN and CDR2 is SYDVKM. The CDR3 has 17 amino acids. The CDR3 is CASSSLLRGVGGNTIYF. CDR3 DNA: TGTGCCAGCAGTTCTCTCCTGAGGGGAGTAGGAGGAAACACCATATATTTT.

The chain joins TRBV7-2 to TRBJ2-2; D might be TRBD2 (6 bases). The germline V gene encodes CDR1 SGHTA and CDR2 FQGNSA. Deletions cut 0 bases from V and 6 bases from J, with 8 bases between. The CDR3 sequence is 14 residues long. CDR3 sequence reads: CASSLAGGSGELFF. CDR3 sequence (DNA): TGTGCCAGCAGCTTAGCGGGGGGATCCGGGGAGCTGTTTTTT.

This sequence joins TRBV19 and TRBJ1-4; 12 nucleotides match TRBD1. V shed 5 bases and J 8 bases; nucleotides not matched to a gene: 3. From germline, CDR1 is LNHDA and CDR2 SQIVND (reference sequence). The CDR3 consists of 14 residues. The CDR3 bases are TGTGCCAGTAGTCTCGGGACAGGGGGCGAAAAACTGTTTTTT. Encoded protein: CASSLGTGGEKLFF. Based on the CDR3 plus reference TRBV19 and TRBJ1-4, the full variable domain is DGGITQSPKYLFRKEGQNVTLSCEQNLNHDAMYWYRQDPGQGLRLIYYSQIVNDFQKGDIAEGYSVSREKKESFPLTVTSAQKNPTAFYLCASSLGTGGEKLFFGSGTQLSVL.

The gene calls are TRBV28 and TRBJ1-6, with D maybe TRBD1 (5 bases). This CDR3 has 14 amino acids. The V and J ends lost 7 bases and 8 bases respectively, with 15 bases between them. The V gene's germline CDR1 is MDHEN and CDR2 SYDVKM. CDR3 sequence (DNA): TGTGCCAGCATCGTCGGGGGGGGTGATTCACCCCTCCACTTT. Residues: CASIVGGGDSPLHF.

V gene TRBV19 combines with J gene TRBJ1-2, with D hard to call. The V gene lost 0 bases and the J gene lost 4 bases, with 9 bases spanning the gap. This CDR3 comprises 14 residues. The germline V gene encodes CDR1 LNHDA and CDR2 SQIVND (reference sequence). This CDR3 is CASSIDLHSYGYTF. CDR3 coding DNA: TGTGCCAGTAGTATAGATCTGCACAGCTATGGCTACACCTTC. Based on the CDR3 plus reference TRBV19 and TRBJ1-2, the full variable domain is DGGITQSPKYLFRKEGQNVTLSCEQNLNHDAMYWYRQDPGQGLRLIYYSQIVNDFQKGDIAEGYSVSREKKESFPLTVTSAQKNPTAFYLCASSIDLHSYGYTFGSGTRLTVV.

Remarks on this clone: The same CDR3 can be traced to other DNA sequences in this sample. This chain connects TRBV20-1 to TRBJ1-2; D is undetermined. Germline V gene data show CDR1 as DFQATT and CDR2 as SNEGSKA (reference sequence). The CDR3 totals 11 residues. V was clipped by 3 bases and J by 2 bases, with 4 bases between them. CDR3 amino acids: CSARDNYGYTF. The CDR3 DNA is TGCAGTGCTAGGGACAACTATGGCTACACCTTC.

The chain is built from TRBV6-5 and TRBJ1-1; D remains ambiguous. This CDR3 comprises 15 residues. The germline CDR1 and CDR2 sequences are MNHEY and SVGAGI. Trimming removed 1 base at V and 1 base at J, with 10 bases between. The CDR3 region is CASSYFGASNTEAFF. Written as DNA, the CDR3 is TGTGCCAGCAGTTACTTTGGAGCCTCGAACACTGAAGCTTTCTTT.

The V and J genes are TRBV25-1 and TRBJ1-3; the D is unclear. CDR3 length: 16 amino acids. Germline V gene lookup returns CDR1 MGHDK and CDR2 SYGVNS. The V end lost 3 bases, the J end lost 0 bases, and 12 bases lay between the germline ends. CDR3 sequence (DNA): TGTGCCAGCAGTGATAATTTCGCGGCCTCTGGAAACACCATATATTTT. This sequence encodes CASSDNFAASGNTIYF.

The chain uses TRBV4-1 and TRBJ2-2; D not resolved. Trimming pared 1 base from V and 0 bases from J, leaving 6 bases between. Germline V CDR1 and CDR2: MGHRA, YSYEKL. The CDR3 is made up of 15 amino acids. The CDR3 here is CASSQGHPNTGELFF. The CDR3 DNA is TGCGCCAGCAGCCAAGGCCACCCGAACACCGGGGAGCTGTTTTTT.

This sequence joins TRBV29-1 and TRBJ1-1; D gene uncertain. V was cut by 2 bases and J by 1 base, with 8 bases left in between. This CDR3 is built from 13 residues. Per the germline V gene, CDR1 is SQVTM and CDR2 is ANQGSEA. The CDR3 region is CSVENQKNTEAFF. The CDR3 nucleotides read TGCAGCGTTGAAAACCAGAAGAACACTGAAGCTTTCTTT. The whole variable domain, remainder taken from reference TRBV29-1 and TRBJ1-1, is SAVISQKPSRDICQRGTSLTIQCQVDSQVTMMFWYRQQPGQSLTLIATANQGSEATYESGFVIDKFPISRPNLTFSTLTVSNMSPEDSSIYLCSVENQKNTEAFFGQGTRLTVV.

The chain recombines TRBV5-1 with TRBJ2-3; no firm D call. There are 14 residues in the CDR3. The germline CDR1 and CDR2 sequences are SGHRS and YFSETQ. V was shortened by 0 bases and J by 2 bases, with 7 bases between the two germline ends. This chain's CDR3 is CASSLGLITDTQYF. In DNA, the CDR3 is TGCGCCAGCAGCTTGGGCCTGATCACAGATACGCAGTATTTT. The entire variable domain, with the rest obtained from reference TRBV5-1 and TRBJ2-3, is as follows: KAGVTQTPRYLIKTRGQQVTLSCSPISGHRSVSWYQQTPGQGLQFLFEYFSETQRNKGNFPGRFSGRQFSNSRSEMNVSTLELGDSALYLCASSLGLITDTQYFGPGTRLTVL.

V is TRBV4-1 and J is TRBJ1-2; D is unclear. Germline CDR1 is MGHRA and CDR2 is YSYEKL. Trimming removed 4 bases at V and 8 bases at J, with 17 bases between. This CDR3 spans 14 amino acids. This chain's CDR3 is CASSLSGVPSGYTF. The CDR3 DNA reads TGCGCCAGCAGCCTATCTGGGGTTCCCTCCGGCTACACCTTC.

CDR3 sequence (DNA): TGTGCCAGCAGCTTAGGCTTTCTACCGGGACTAGCGGGGGAAGATACGCAGTATTTT. As protein: CASSLGFLPGLAGEDTQYF. The chain carries TRBV7-6 and TRBJ2-3, with TRBD2 matching 14 bases. The trim removed 1 base at V and 5 bases at J, leaving 11 bases unmatched. In germline, CDR1 is SGHVS, CDR2 FNYEAQ. The CDR3 has 19 residues.

J is TRBJ1-4 and V is TRBV7-9; 7 nucleotides match TRBD1. V shed 1 base, J shed 7 bases, and the junction held 9 bases outside the gene matches. Germline assignment: CDR1 SEHNR and CDR2 FQNEAQ (reference sequence). The CDR3 covers 16 residues. The CDR3 sequence is CASSLGFGTETEKLFF. In nucleotides, the CDR3 is TGTGCCAGCAGCTTAGGCTTTGGGACAGAGACTGAAAAACTGTTTTTT.

The gene calls are TRBV19 and TRBJ1-2, with unresolved D. Germline assignment: CDR1 LNHDA and CDR2 SQIVND (reference sequence). V was pared by 3 bases and J by 2 bases, with 7 bases between. CDR3 length equals 13 residues. The CDR3 nucleotides read TGTGCCAGTAGTATCGCGGGAAACTATGGCTACACCTTC. The encoded protein is CASSIAGNYGYTF.